This T cell receptor (beta chain) was found in a study of post-analysis software for immune sequencing data. Background on the study: Recorded disease courses covered relapsing-remitting, secondary progressive and progressive-relapsing multiple sclerosis. Some patients had no subtype annotation. Study-level findings and limits: Controls showed significantly higher normalized Chao1 diversity than did multiple sclerosis patients. Four or five TRBV segments, TRBV5-6, TRBV5-1 and TRBV20-1 among them, were found more frequent in patients than controls. When the samples were clustered directly with F measure, those that had been prepared in the same batch showed strong co-clustering.

This clonotype was seen many times. Its antigen is not identified. This CDR3 is built from 17 residues. CDR1 is SGHRS and CDR2 is YFSETQ in the germline V gene. V gave up 0 bases and J gave up 8 bases, with 18 bases separating them. Unique molecular identifiers featured in each of the TCR beta cDNA libraries. Once roughly 1 to 10 million T cells were used, roughly 500,000 cDNA molecules resulted. TCRdb passed the PCR reads through MiXCR, listing each CDR3 protein once. The sample includes hundreds of thousands of distinct CDR3 sequences, 35% to 40% seen only once; the top ten take around 4.8%. Sequenced material: blood. The sequence was obtained from a girl between 10 and 17 years old with multiple sclerosis. The rearrangement uses TRBV5-1 and TRBJ1-6; D might be TRBD1 (5 bases). The CDR3 reads CASSLGDSGREDSPLHF. The DNA for the CDR3 is TGCGCCAGCAGCTTGGGGGACTCCGGGAGGGAGGATTCACCCCTCCACTTT. Variable domain in full (rest from reference TRBV5-1 and TRBJ1-6): KAGVTQTPRYLIKTRGQQVTLSCSPISGHRSVSWYQQTPGQGLQFLFEYFSETQRNKGNFPGRFSGRQFSNSRSEMNVSTLELGDSALYLCASSLGDSGREDSPLHFGNGTRLTVT.